This TCR beta chain was identified in a study of T cells expressing NK-cell markers. Study information: From sorted CD3+CD56+NKG2C+, CD3+CD56+NKG2C- and CD3+CD56-NKG2C+ T cells came the TCR beta repertoires. Study-wide results and limits: Several donors' CD3+CD56-NKG2C+ cells were dominated by the same clonotypes.

The CDR3 is 17 amino acids. The germline CDR1 and CDR2 sequences are ENHRY and SYGVKD. Note on this clonotype: The antigen is not known.

TCRdb reworked the 5' RACE reads into one entry per CDR3 protein, no DNA. The sample's table shows about 370,000 distinct CDR3 sequences. The V and J genes are TRBV10-3 and TRBJ1-4. The clonotype was recovered from a woman in her 50s in good health. Sequenced input: blood T cells: a sorted CD56 or NKG2C T cell subset, CD4+ or CD8+ T cells, or bulk PBMC T cells (not recorded which). CDR3 loop: CACHPTGGRETNEKLFF.